This entry describes one T cell receptor (beta chain). This clone has a handful of counts. What this receptor recognizes is not known. No clone much larger than this one lies a single base away; base qualities are absent. The CDR3 regions of human TCRbeta chains were analyzed by immunosequencing. Per the original workflow: Repertoire TCRs were matched against a reference library of SARS-CoV-2-specific TCRs generated with the MIRA antigen-specificity platform. Breadth was defined as the fraction of unique TCRs that were SARS-CoV-2-associated, and depth was defined as the fraction of total T cells that were SARS-CoV-2-associated. Using the MIRA data, every spike-specific TCR was mapped to the spike region that the TCR reacted to and assigned to either a CD4 or a CD8 class. Log10-transformed breadth and depth values were compared by one-way ANOVA with Sidak's multiple comparisons tests. TCRdb limited this immuneACCESS table to in-frame rearrangements with V and J called. A share of clones is missing; checked studies link under half to unresolved V genes, and the rest is unexplained. V and J calls and clone size are given by that table; D and trimming were obtained from the DNA. In this sample the table shows 100,000 to 130,000 clones, more than 80% of which occur a single time. The top ten constitute roughly 7% of the sample.

According to the study, the label for this sample's time point signals: baseline before first vaccination. Samples from vaccinated people were obtained from the UK trials COV001 and COV002, which included a single-blind randomized controlled phase 2/3 trial of AZD1222 (ChAdOx1 nCoV-19) in healthy adults. For TCRbeta chain sequencing, PBMC samples from trial participants were taken at day 0 and at day 28 after the second dose. The record originates from a study of T cell responses to AZD1222 COVID-19 vaccine listed by TCRdb under 2021. General notes on the study: Because spike-specific TCR depth and breadth did not differ between the two schedules, AZD1222 recipients who got a second dose at roughly 4 weeks were pooled with those who got a second dose at roughly 12 weeks. TCR sequencing was performed for roughly 240 trial participants, of whom about 200 were given two doses of AZD1222 and 26 were given two doses of MenACWY control vaccine. Enrollment into the trials was organized by age into subgroups of 18-55, 56-69 and 70-plus years, and those subgroups contained roughly 140, 27 and 60 TCR-sequenced participants, respectively. Results the study describes overall, beyond this receptor: After two AZD1222 doses, both the breadth and the depth of spike-specific TCRs were significantly higher than at day 0 and than in MenACWY recipients. Participants were mostly white British and included more females than males, and it was suggested by the authors that clonal diversity may have been underestimated. Reportedly, almost half of the unique spike-specific TCRs recognized epitopes lying outside the regions that are mutated in the B.1.351 and B.1.1.7 variants. Conclusions about previously exposed vaccinees were limited because only 5 or 6 AZD1222 recipients were SARS-CoV-2 seropositive at baseline. Vaccine-associated CD4 TCRs spanned the whole spike protein, with dominant responses in regions 160-218 and 743-854. The 56-69-year group was small, and its depth increase did not reach significance, likely because of low power. Because no day 14 peak-response samples were available, repertoires were characterized only after the peak T cell response.

The sequence came from an adult in good health. Sample: peripheral blood, taken on day 0 of AZD1222 vaccination.

Here the CDR3 is given as CASSLDRAGSYNSPLHF. The DNA reads TGCGCCAGCAGCTTGGACCGGGCTGGGTCCTATAATTCACCCCTCCACTTT. The sequence is built from TRBV5-1 and TRBJ1-6; the D gene is not confidently resolved. At the junction V is shortened by 0 bases and J by 1 base, with 11 bases in between. The germline V gene supplies CDR1 SGHRS and CDR2 YFSETQ. From its cysteine to its phenylalanine, the CDR3 spans 17 amino acids. The DNA shown is the 51-base CDR3, in frame from base 1.